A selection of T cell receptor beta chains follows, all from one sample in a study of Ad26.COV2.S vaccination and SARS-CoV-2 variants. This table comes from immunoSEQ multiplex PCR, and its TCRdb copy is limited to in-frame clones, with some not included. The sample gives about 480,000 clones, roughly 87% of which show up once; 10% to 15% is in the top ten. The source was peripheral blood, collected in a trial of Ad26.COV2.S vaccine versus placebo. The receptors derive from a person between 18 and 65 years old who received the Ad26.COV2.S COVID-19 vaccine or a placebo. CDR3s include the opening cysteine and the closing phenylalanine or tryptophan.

CDR3 protein: CASSLSISETQYF
J gene: TRBJ2-5
V gene: TRBV7-3

CDR3 protein: CASSQAGPGPYEQYF
J gene: TRBJ2-7
V gene: TRBV4-3

CDR3 protein: CATSGLAGDHSYNEQFF
J gene: TRBJ2-1
V gene: TRBV28

CDR3 protein: CASSQDRGLADSYEQYF
J gene: TRBJ2-7
V gene: TRBV3-1/TRBV3-2

CDR3 protein: CASSPPPGRSGNTIYF
J gene: TRBJ1-3
V gene: TRBV18

CDR3 protein: CASSRQTGTENEKLFF
J gene: TRBJ1-4
V gene: TRBV4-2

CDR3 protein: CASSFYRDNTEAFF
J gene: TRBJ1-1
V gene: TRBV7-8

CDR3 protein: CATSRDLRLAGPYEQYF
J gene: TRBJ2-7
V gene: TRBV15

CDR3 protein: CASSQVWTGASYEQYF
J gene: TRBJ2-7
V gene: TRBV4-3

CDR3 protein: CATGATDDNEQFF
J gene: TRBJ2-1
V gene: TRBV11-3

CDR3 protein: CSVEDQLGVNGYTF
J gene: TRBJ1-2
V gene: TRBV29-1

CDR3 protein: CASSLTEGWGEQFF
J gene: TRBJ2-1
V gene: TRBV7-3

CDR3 protein: CAWSPTSTGELFF
J gene: TRBJ2-2
V gene: TRBV30

CDR3 protein: CASSHLGGMGTGELFF
J gene: TRBJ2-2
V gene: TRBV4-3

CDR3 protein: CASSLGGTSSYEQYF
J gene: TRBJ2-7
V gene: TRBV11-3

CDR3 protein: CASSPGGLAGVGEQFF
J gene: TRBJ2-1
V gene: TRBV5-8

CDR3 protein: CASSEWANTIYF
J gene: TRBJ1-3
V gene: TRBV2

CDR3 protein: CASSQDRGQVGGDTQYF
J gene: TRBJ2-3
V gene: TRBV4-3

CDR3 protein: CASSPGAGSGYTF
J gene: TRBJ1-2
V gene: TRBV7-9

CDR3 protein: CASSPAGTGSYGYTF
J gene: TRBJ1-2
V gene: TRBV19

CDR3 protein: CAWSMSAESPLHF
J gene: TRBJ1-6
V gene: TRBV30

CDR3 protein: CASSLVSVNTEAFF
J gene: TRBJ1-1
V gene: TRBV7-9

CDR3 protein: CASSQGRAYSSNQPQHF
J gene: TRBJ1-5
V gene: TRBV4-1

CDR3 protein: CASSYSSWDRDYGYTF
J gene: TRBJ1-2
V gene: TRBV6-5

CDR3 protein: CASSLGGYEKLFF
J gene: TRBJ1-4
V gene: TRBV7-9

CDR3 protein: CASEIAGGLGEQFF
J gene: TRBJ2-1
V gene: TRBV19

CDR3 protein: CAWRREGLSDTQYF
J gene: TRBJ2-3
V gene: TRBV30

CDR3 protein: CASSGGTGLGEETQYF
J gene: TRBJ2-5
V gene: TRBV9

CDR3 protein: CASTPRLAGLNEQFF
J gene: TRBJ2-1
V gene: TRBV27

CDR3 protein: CASGRSQYEQYF
J gene: TRBJ2-7
V gene: TRBV7-2

CDR3 protein: CATSRPPSGNTIYF
J gene: TRBJ1-3
V gene: TRBV15

CDR3 protein: CASSYFSGLGAFF
J gene: TRBJ1-1
V gene: TRBV6-5

CDR3 protein: CASGGTAKETQYF
J gene: TRBJ2-5
V gene: TRBV19

CDR3 protein: CASSFGGKNTGELFF
J gene: TRBJ2-2
V gene: TRBV5-1

CDR3 protein: CASSMSDHTGELFF
J gene: TRBJ2-2
V gene: TRBV19

CDR3 protein: CAWGIQANYGYTF
J gene: TRBJ1-2
V gene: TRBV30

CDR3 protein: CAISGSSGTFQETQYF
J gene: TRBJ2-5
V gene: TRBV10-3

CDR3 protein: CASSLPGASYEQYF
J gene: TRBJ2-7
V gene: TRBV5-4

CDR3 protein: CASNTDPYEQYF
J gene: TRBJ2-7
V gene: TRBV28

CDR3 protein: CASSYERDHTDTQYF
J gene: TRBJ2-3
V gene: TRBV6-2/TRBV6-3